A single TCR beta chain is shown here with its context. Its antigen specificity is not known. Per-base quality was not reported, and no clone a single base away is much larger than it. Other DNA variants within this sample encode the same CDR3. From frozen aliquots of unsorted single-cell suspensions, genomic DNA was isolated using the QIAamp DNA kit. The tumour samples consisted of surgically resected non-small cell lung cancer tissue. Tissues arrived within 2 hours after resection and were immediately processed into single-cell suspensions. Tissue was broken up mechanically, digested enzymatically with DNase I, collagenase I and hyaluronidase for 30 minutes at 37 degrees C, and then filtered and RBC-lysed. This entry comes from a study of immune cell composition in non-small cell lung cancer (dated by TCRdb to about 2017). Describing the broader study: Histologic subtype, mostly lung adenocarcinoma or squamous cell carcinoma, was determined with H&E together with p63, CK5, Napsin A and TTF-1 immunohistochemistry. TCR-beta sequencing from Adaptive Biotechnologies was done on 34 paired sets of NSCLC tumour and non-adjacent lung specimens and on some 27 tumour-only specimens. In supplementary cohort #1, which comprised about eleven lung adenocarcinoma cases, paired tumour/lung TCR-beta sequencing was performed and TIL populations were generated so that tumour reactivity could be assessed. A few tumour specimens that had TCR-beta data belonged to rare histological subtypes and were left out of the subtype comparisons. What the authors observed across the whole study: The reactivity cohort was only about nine cases, and tumour-reactive clones were not shown to share sequences with the dominant in vivo tumour-associated clones. Significantly higher Top 10 clone scores and productive clonality were observed in lung squamous cell carcinoma than in lung adenocarcinoma tumours. Nearly half of NSCLC cases had tumour-associated clones >0.5%, with 75% to 80% of squamous carcinomas showing such clones compared with 30% to 40% of adenocarcinomas. In roughly 10 adenocarcinoma cases, a strong correlation was found between maximal tumour-associated clone frequency and TIL tumour reactivity, whereas no such correlation was found between overall clonality and TIL tumour reactivity. No significant correlation was found between smoking pack-years and tumour TCR-beta clonality.

From the cysteine through the phenylalanine, the CDR3 covers 16 amino acids. Of the read, only the CDR3 DNA is kept; its 48 bases are in frame from base 1. Compared with germline, V lacks 5 bases and J lacks 1 base; bases without a gene match: 7. CDR1 and CDR2 are read off the germline V gene (reference sequence) as SEHNR and FQNEAQ. A two-step multiplex PCR amplified TCR-beta CDR3 regions from genomic DNA, and the second step of the PCR added Illumina-compatible adaptors. As a commercial immunoSEQ service, TCR-beta immunosequencing was carried out on an Illumina platform. Per the original workflow: Repertoires were summarised as Top 10 Clones, the percentage of T-cell templates from the ten most frequent sequences, and productive clonality. Productive clonality had a range of 0 to 1, where 1 means a monoclonal population. Using log10 scatter plots, tumour-associated clones were identified as sequences that made up at least 0.1% of tumour T-cell templates yet were absent from the matched non-adjacent lung. Student's t-tests were used for two-group comparisons, ANOVA for comparisons across stages, and linear regression for relationships, with analyses done in GraphPad Prism7 and R. Not all clones reach the TCRdb copy of this immuneACCESS table, which keeps in-frame sequences only. Checked studies attribute under half of the gap to unresolved V genes and leave the rest unexplained. The DNA gave D and trimming, while V, J and clone size come from that table. The sample table shows approximately 9,100 clones, and approximately 76% are seen once. The top ten clonotypes cover roughly 9.9% of the sample.

The clonotype was recovered from a human donor with non-small cell lung cancer. Sequenced sample: lung tumor tissue. The rearranged chain carries TRBV7-9 and TRBJ1-1; TRBD1 fits 10 bases in the junction. The CDR3 protein sequence reads: CASSHDRGLGNTEAFF. At the DNA level, the sequence is TGTGCCAGCAGCCACGACAGGGGGCTCGGGAACACTGAAGCTTTCTTT.